The 14 T cell receptor beta chains below come from one sample, sequenced in a study of T cell responses to AZD1222 COVID-19 vaccine. Profiling relied on immunoSEQ multiplex PCR, and the TCRdb table lists in-frame clones only, not all of them. The top ten hold roughly 26% of the sample, which has approximately 180,000 clones, 88% seen once. Sequencing used peripheral blood, obtained 28 days after the second AZD1222 dose. The receptor source for this set is an adult who received the AZD1222 COVID-19 vaccine.

The rearrangement links TRBV12-3 or TRBV12-4 to TRBJ2-7; D not resolved. V lost 8 bases and J 7 bases, leaving 12 bases between the germline ends. The CDR3 length is 11 residues. The CDR3, as DNA: TGTGCCAGCCGATTCAGCAGGGAGCAGTACTTC. Translating gives CASRFSREQYF.

This clone was observed once. The rearrangement joins TRBV5-1 to TRBJ1-4; TRBD1 might be the D (5 bases). The V end lost 9 bases, the J end lost 1 base, and 10 bases lay between the germline ends. This CDR3 region has 13 residues. Looked up from germline, CDR1 is SGHRS and CDR2 is YFSETQ. CDR3 loop: CATREGTNEKLFF. In DNA form, the CDR3 reads TGCGCCACCAGGGAGGGAACTAATGAAAAACTGTTTTTT. The entire variable domain, with the rest obtained from reference TRBV5-1 and TRBJ1-4, is as follows: KAGVTQTPRYLIKTRGQQVTLSCSPISGHRSVSWYQQTPGQGLQFLFEYFSETQRNKGNFPGRFSGRQFSNSRSEMNVSTLELGDSALYLCATREGTNEKLFFGSGTQLSVL.

The chain couples TRBV5-4 to TRBJ2-5; D gene unclear. Germline assignment: CDR1 SGHNT and CDR2 YYREEE (reference sequence). The CDR3 sequence is 13 residues long. V was cut by 0 bases and J by 5 bases, with 8 bases left in between. CDR3 amino acids: CASSLAVSETQYF. CDR3 sequence (DNA): TGTGCCAGCAGCTTGGCCGTATCGGAGACCCAGTACTTC.

This chain connects TRBV7-6 to TRBJ2-1; 10 nucleotides line up with TRBD1. CDR1 and CDR2 from the germline V gene are SGHVS and FNYEAQ. V shed 5 bases, J shed 7 bases, and the junction held 2 bases outside the gene matches. The CDR3 runs 13 residues. The CDR3 DNA sequence: TGTGCCAGCAGCGTGGGACAGGGGAATGAGCAGTTCTTC. Translating gives CASSVGQGNEQFF.

The V gene is TRBV28, the J gene TRBJ1-3, with D possibly matching TRBD1 (5 bases). Germline assignment: CDR1 MDHEN and CDR2 SYDVKM. The V gene lost 6 bases and the J gene lost 0 bases, with 15 bases spanning the gap. The CDR3 sequence is 16 residues long. The CDR3 region is CASSLTGVASGNTIYF. CDR3 coding DNA: TGTGCCAGCAGCCTTACAGGCGTCGCCTCTGGAAACACCATATATTTT.

The CDR3 sequence is CASSKSVSRTYNEQFF. CDR3 nucleotide sequence: TGTGCCAGTAGTAAAAGCGTATCCCGTACATACAATGAGCAGTTCTTC. The gene calls are TRBV19 and TRBJ2-1; D ambiguous. The CDR3 spans 16 residues. Germline-derived CDR1 and CDR2 are LNHDA and SQIVND (reference sequence). Between the trimmed V and J ends, which lost 4 bases and 4 bases, there was a span of 17 bases.

The count of this clone is one. The chain links TRBV7-8 to TRBJ1-1; no reliable D call. Trimming shortened V by 4 bases and J by 1 base, and 7 bases separated the two germline ends. Per germline, CDR1 SGHVS and CDR2 FQNEAQ. This CDR3 is 13 amino acids long. As DNA, the CDR3 is TGTGCCAGCAGCTCGACACGGAACACTGAAGCTTTCTTT. Translated, it gives CASSSTRNTEAFF. The full variable domain, with the rest looked up from reference TRBV7-8 and TRBJ1-1, is GAGVSQSPRYKVAKRGQDVALRCDPISGHVSLFWYQQALGQGPEFLTYFQNEAQLDKSGLPSDRFFAERPEGSVSTLKIQRTQQEDSAVYLCASSSTRNTEAFFGQGTRLTVV.

This clone has only a few counts. The gene calls are TRBV7-2 and TRBJ2-7; 10 bases map to TRBD2. There are 13 residues in the CDR3. Unmatched junction bases numbered 4, after V lost 9 bases and J lost 2 bases. CDR1 is SGHTA, CDR2 FQGNSA, per germline. Written as DNA, the CDR3 is TGTGCCAGTCAGCTAGCGGGGGCCTACGAGCAGTACTTC. Translated: CASQLAGAYEQYF.

This chain links TRBV5-1 with TRBJ2-7; TRBD1 aligns across 10 bases. The V and J ends lost 0 bases and 5 bases, in that order; junction bases with no gene match: 5. The length of the CDR3 is 15 residues. Germline V gives CDR1 SGHRS, CDR2 YFSETQ. The CDR3 here is CASSLEGTGDHEQYF. CDR3 in DNA: TGCGCCAGCAGCTTGGAAGGGACAGGGGACCACGAGCAGTACTTC. Combining the CDR3 with reference TRBV5-1 and TRBJ2-7 gives the whole variable domain KAGVTQTPRYLIKTRGQQVTLSCSPISGHRSVSWYQQTPGQGLQFLFEYFSETQRNKGNFPGRFSGRQFSNSRSEMNVSTLELGDSALYLCASSLEGTGDHEQYFGPGTRLTVT.

V usage is TRBV19 and J usage is TRBJ2-4; D remains unclear. The CDR3 extends over 13 amino acids. In germline, CDR1 is LNHDA, CDR2 SQIVND (reference sequence). V lost 1 base and J 5 bases, leaving 6 bases between the germline ends. CDR3 DNA sequence: TGTGCCAGTAGTATAGGAGTGGAAAACATTCAGTACTTC. Amino acid sequence: CASSIGVENIQYF.

This clone appeared once. The chain is built from TRBV6-5 and TRBJ1-5; D gene unclear. The CDR3 is 13 amino acids. Germline V gene sequence: CDR1 MNHEY, CDR2 SVGAGI. V lost 0 bases and J lost 0, with 0 bases in between. The CDR3 protein is CASSYSSNQPQHF. In nucleotides, the CDR3 is TGTGCCAGCAGTTACTCTAGCAATCAGCCCCAGCATTTT.

The chain has TRBV3-1 (or the pseudogene TRBV3-2) and TRBJ1-2; D perhaps matches TRBD1 (5 bases). The CDR3 length is 13 residues. The ends were cut back, 3 bases at V and 7 bases at J, with 12 bases in the middle. In germline, CDR1 is LGHDT, CDR2 YNNKEL (reference sequence). CDR3 amino acids: CASSQGGVPGYTF. The CDR3 DNA follows: TGTGCCAGCAGCCAGGGGGGGGTCCCTGGCTACACCTTC.

The chain carries TRBV7-2 and TRBJ1-2; D remains unclear. V lost 5 bases and J lost 7, with 14 bases in between. The CDR3 consists of 13 residues. Germline assignment: CDR1 SGHTA and CDR2 FQGNSA. The CDR3: CASSLQPTGGYTF. DNA of the CDR3: TGTGCCAGCAGCCTACAACCGACCGGTGGCTACACCTTC.

J is TRBJ2-7 and V is TRBV6-5, with a possible D match to TRBD2 (6 bases). V shed 4 bases and J shed 1 base, with 17 bases lying between them. CDR1 is MNHEY, CDR2 SVGAGI, per germline. The CDR3 loop spans 16 amino acids. Here the CDR3 reads CASSFSAGTTSYEQYF. As DNA, the CDR3 is TGTGCCAGCAGTTTTTCGGCGGGAACGACGTCCTACGAGCAGTACTTC.